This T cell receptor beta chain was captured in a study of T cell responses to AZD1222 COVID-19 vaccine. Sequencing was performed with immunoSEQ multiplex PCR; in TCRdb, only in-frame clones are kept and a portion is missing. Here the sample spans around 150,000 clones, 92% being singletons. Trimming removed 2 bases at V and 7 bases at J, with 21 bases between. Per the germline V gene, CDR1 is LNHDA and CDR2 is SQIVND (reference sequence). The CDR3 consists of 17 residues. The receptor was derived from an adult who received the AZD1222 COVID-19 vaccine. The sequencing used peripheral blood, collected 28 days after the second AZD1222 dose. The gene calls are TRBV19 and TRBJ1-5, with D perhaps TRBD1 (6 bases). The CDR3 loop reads CASSIRGGSKGPQPQHF. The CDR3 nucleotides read TGTGCCAGTAGTATACGGGGGGGCAGCAAGGGACCACAGCCCCAGCATTTT.